This is a list of T cell receptor beta chains from one sample in a study of blood T cell repertoires in COVID-19. Sequenced by immunoSEQ multiplex PCR; TCRdb stores in-frame clones only, minus some. The sample shows 250,000 to 300,000 clones, 86% of them seen only once. Sequenced material: PBMCs or T cells enriched from blood (not recorded which). These receptors all stem from a man younger than 35 who had recovered from COVID-19. The CDR3 runs from the conserved cysteine through the conserved F or W. The D gene is left open where the match is weak. Not every row has a clone size; where given, it reads once, few, many or a size class.

cdr3_aa	cdr3_nt	v_call	clone_size	d_call	j_call
CASSLDYRNYGYTF	TGTGCCAGCAGCTTGGACTACCGGAACTATGGCTACACCTTC	TRBV5-8	.	.	TRBJ1-2
CAWSASDTDQPQHF	TGTGCCTGGAGTGCGTCAGACACCGATCAGCCCCAGCATTTT	TRBV30	.	.	TRBJ1-5
CASSLGGFPETQYF	TGCGCCAGCAGCTTGGGAGGGTTTCCAGAGACCCAGTACTTC	TRBV5-1	.	.	TRBJ2-5
CASRSTGRDQPQHF	TGTGCCAGCAGATCGACAGGTAGGGATCAGCCCCAGCATTTT	TRBV6-5	.	.	TRBJ1-5
CAISESAGARNTEAFF	TGTGCCATCAGTGAGTCAGCAGGGGCGAGGAACACTGAAGCTTTCTTT	TRBV10-3	.	.	TRBJ1-1
CASSQRTDRTQYF	TGCGCCAGCAGCCAAAGGACAGATCGTACGCAGTATTTT	TRBV4-1	.	.	TRBJ2-3
CASSGGRAQYF	TGTGCCAGCAGCGGCGGGAGAGCGCAGTATTTT	TRBV3-1/TRBV3-2	.	TRBD2	TRBJ2-3
CANGQGSETQYF	TGTGCCAACGGACAGGGGTCAGAGACCCAGTACTTC	TRBV2	.	TRBD1	TRBJ2-5
CSVVGVAEFYNEQFF	TGCAGCGTCGTCGGGGTAGCGGAGTTCTACAATGAGCAGTTCTTC	TRBV29-1	.	.	TRBJ2-1
CASSLDLYRESGQYF	TGTGCCAGCAGCTTAGATCTCTACAGGGAATCGGGGCAGTACTTC	TRBV11-2	.	.	TRBJ2-7
CASSDGQGSYEQYF	TGTGCCAGCAGTGATGGTCAGGGATCCTACGAGCAGTACTTC	TRBV2	once	.	TRBJ2-7
CASSSRGQGPWIHEQYF	TGTGCCAGCAGTTCAAGAGGTCAGGGCCCATGGATCCACGAGCAGTACTTC	TRBV11-3	.	.	TRBJ2-7
CASSRKTSGTGTDTQYF	TGTGCCAGCAGCCGAAAAACTAGCGGGACTGGCACAGATACGCAGTATTTT	TRBV3-1/TRBV3-2	once	TRBD2	TRBJ2-3
CATWDREGQPQHF	TGTGCCACTTGGGACAGGGAGGGTCAGCCCCAGCATTTT	TRBV19	once	TRBD1	TRBJ1-5
CASGSPPGGGAYEAFF	TGTGCTAGTGGTTCCCCTCCCGGCGGGGGGGCTTATGAAGCTTTCTTT	TRBV12-5	once	.	TRBJ1-1
CASRDRGTTEAFF	TGTGCCAGTAGAGACAGGGGGACCACTGAAGCTTTCTTT	TRBV19	.	TRBD1	TRBJ1-1
CASSLGNRGWAEQFF	TGTGCCAGCAGCTTGGGTAACAGGGGGTGGGCCGAGCAGTTCTTC	TRBV5-6	.	TRBD1	TRBJ2-1
CASSWGQGWAYEQYF	TGTGCCAGCAGTTGGGGACAGGGGTGGGCCTACGAGCAGTACTTC	TRBV7-6	.	TRBD1	TRBJ2-7
CASSSRTGLNTEAFF	TGTGCCAGCAGTTCCCGGACAGGGCTGAACACTGAAGCTTTCTTT	TRBV27	.	TRBD1	TRBJ1-1
CAWSSWTGGVGNQPQHF	TGTGCCTGGAGTTCGTGGACAGGGGGCGTAGGCAATCAGCCCCAGCATTTT	TRBV30	.	TRBD1	TRBJ1-5
CASSRTGLQPQHF	TGTGCCAGTAGTAGGACAGGCCTGCAGCCCCAGCATTTT	TRBV19	many	TRBD1	TRBJ1-5